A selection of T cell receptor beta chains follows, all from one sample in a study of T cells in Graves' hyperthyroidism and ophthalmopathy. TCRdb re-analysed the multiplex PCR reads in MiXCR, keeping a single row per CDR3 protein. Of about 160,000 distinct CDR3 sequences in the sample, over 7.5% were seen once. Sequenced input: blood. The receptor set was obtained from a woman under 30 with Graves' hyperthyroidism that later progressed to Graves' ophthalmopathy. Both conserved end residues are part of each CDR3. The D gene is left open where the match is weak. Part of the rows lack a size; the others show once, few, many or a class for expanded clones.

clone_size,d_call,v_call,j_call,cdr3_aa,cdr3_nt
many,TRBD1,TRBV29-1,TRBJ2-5,CSVQGQGIEYF,TGCAGCGTCCAGGGACAGGGTATTGAGTACTTC
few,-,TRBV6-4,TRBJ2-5,CANKGETQYF,TGTGCCAACAAAGGAGAGACCCAGTACTTC
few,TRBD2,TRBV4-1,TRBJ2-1,CASRLAGGSPKRSYNEQFF,TGCGCCAGCAGGCTAGCGGGAGGGTCCCCCAAAAGATCCTACAATGAGCAGTTCTTC
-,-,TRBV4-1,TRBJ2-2,CASSHPSGSFTGELFF,TGCGCCAGCAGCCACCCCAGCGGCAGTTTCACCGGGGAGCTGTTTTTT
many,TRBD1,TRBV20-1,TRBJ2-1,CSAGQGTEQFF,TGCAGTGCGGGACAGGGGACGGAGCAGTTCTTC
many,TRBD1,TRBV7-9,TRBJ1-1,CASSLSQQGATEAFF,TGTGCCAGCAGCTTATCCCAACAGGGGGCCACTGAAGCTTTCTTT
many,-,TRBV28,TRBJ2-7,CASSLYHEQYF,TGTGCCAGCAGTTTATACCACGAGCAGTACTTC
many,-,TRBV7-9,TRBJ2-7,CASSAQGGGPYEQYF,TGTGCCAGCAGCGCACAAGGGGGGGGGCCCTACGAGCAGTACTTC
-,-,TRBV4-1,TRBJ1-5,CASSQFPTGPDQPQHF,TGCGCCAGCAGCCAGTTCCCGACAGGACCGGATCAGCCCCAGCATTTT
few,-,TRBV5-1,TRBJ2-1,CASSPGETPLNEQFF,TGCGCCAGCAGCCCTGGCGAGACTCCTTTAAATGAGCAGTTCTTC
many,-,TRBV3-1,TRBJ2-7,CASSQADFYEQYF,TGTGCCAGCAGCCAAGCCGACTTCTACGAGCAGTACTTC
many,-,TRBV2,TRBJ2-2,CASREGTGELFF,TGTGCCAGCAGAGAGGGTACCGGGGAGCTGTTTTTT
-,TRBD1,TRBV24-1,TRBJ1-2,CATSDPGTGGKYGYTF,TGTGCCACCAGTGACCCCGGGACAGGGGGCAAGTATGGCTACACCTTC
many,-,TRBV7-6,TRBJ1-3,CASSLVAGNTIYF,TGTGCCAGCAGCTTAGTGGCTGGAAACACCATATATTTT
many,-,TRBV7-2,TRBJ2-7,CASSLSWTYEQYF,TGTGCCAGCAGCTTATCGTGGACCTACGAGCAGTACTTC
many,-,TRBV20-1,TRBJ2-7,CSASLPGLSYEQYF,TGCAGTGCTAGTTTGCCCGGGCTCTCCTACGAGCAGTACTTC
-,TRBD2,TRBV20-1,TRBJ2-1,CSARDAVERESYNEQFF,TGCAGTGCTAGAGACGCCGTGGAGCGGGAGAGCTACAATGAGCAGTTCTTC
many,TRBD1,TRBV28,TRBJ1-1,CASRTLILRPTGESREAFF,TGTGCCAGCAGGACTCTTATTTTACGTCCTACAGGGGAGTCAAGGGAAGCTTTCTTT
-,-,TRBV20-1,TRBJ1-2,CSARDFGRTYGYTF,TGCAGTGCTAGAGATTTTGGAAGGACCTATGGCTACACCTTC
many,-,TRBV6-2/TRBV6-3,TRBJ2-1,CASSEFRFDEQFF,TGTGCCAGCAGCGAGTTCAGGTTCGATGAGCAGTTCTTC
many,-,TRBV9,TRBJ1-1,CASSVDPGLREAFF,TGTGCCAGCAGCGTAGACCCGGGGCTGAGGGAAGCTTTCTTT
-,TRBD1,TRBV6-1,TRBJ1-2,CASSGWEGQGALNYGYTF,TGTGCCAGCAGTGGGTGGGAGGGACAGGGGGCCCTTAACTATGGCTACACCTTC
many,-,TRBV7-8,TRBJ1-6,CASSLVGSSYNSPLHF,TGTGCCAGCAGCTTAGTGGGGAGCTCCTATAATTCACCCCTCCACTTT
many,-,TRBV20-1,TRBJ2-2,CSARGGVGQANTGELFF,TGCAGTGCTAGAGGTGGTGTTGGGCAGGCGAACACCGGGGAGCTGTTTTTT
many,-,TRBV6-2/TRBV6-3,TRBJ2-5,CATSSGEETQYF,TGTGCCACCTCATCCGGGGAAGAGACCCAGTACTTC
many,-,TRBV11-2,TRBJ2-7,CASSSITGTNEQYF,TGTGCCAGCAGCTCCATTACAGGGACGAACGAGCAGTACTTC
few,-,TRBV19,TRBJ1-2,CASIGGYGYTF,TGTGCCAGTATAGGGGGCTATGGCTACACCTTC
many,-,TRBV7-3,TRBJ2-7,CASSFRGGDEQYF,TGTGCCAGCAGCTTCCGCGGCGGCGACGAGCAGTACTTC
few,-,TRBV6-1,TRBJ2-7,CASSEYGPSYEQYF,TGTGCCAGCAGTGAATATGGCCCATCCTACGAGCAGTACTTC
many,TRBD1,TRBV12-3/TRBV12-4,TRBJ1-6,CASTPRTGSSPLHF,TGTGCCAGCACCCCCCGGACAGGGAGTTCACCCCTCCACTTT
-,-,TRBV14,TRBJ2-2,CGSSEDNTGELLF,TGTGGCAGCAGCGAAGACAACACCGGGGAGCTGCTTTTT
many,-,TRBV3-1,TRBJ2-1,CASSHPHNEQFF,TGTGCCAGCAGTCATCCTCACAATGAGCAGTTCTTC
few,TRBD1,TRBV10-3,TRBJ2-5,CAIRSDRDQETQYF,TGTGCCATCAGATCGGACAGGGACCAAGAGACCCAGTACTTC
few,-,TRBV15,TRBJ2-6,CATSPARASGANVLTF,TGTGCCACCAGCCCAGCGAGGGCCTCTGGGGCCAACGTCCTGACTTTC
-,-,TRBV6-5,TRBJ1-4,CASSYWGPNEKLFF,TGTGCCAGCAGTTACTGGGGGCCTAATGAAAAACTGTTTTTT
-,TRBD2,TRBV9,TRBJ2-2,CASSVEVAGDGELFF,TGTGCCAGCAGCGTAGAGGTAGCGGGAGACGGGGAGCTGTTTTTT
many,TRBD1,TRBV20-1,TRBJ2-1,CSATGTGAGSYNEQFF,TGCAGTGCAACAGGGACAGGGGCGGGCTCCTACAATGAGCAGTTCTTC
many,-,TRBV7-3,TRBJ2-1,CASSLDAYSYNEQFF,TGTGCCAGCAGCTTAGACGCTTACTCCTACAATGAGCAGTTCTTC
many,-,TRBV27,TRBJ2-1,CAITDPASNEQFF,TGTGCCATCACTGACCCCGCGAGCAATGAGCAGTTCTTC
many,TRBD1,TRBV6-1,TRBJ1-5,CASSETGSLVPQHF,TGTGCCAGCAGCGAGACAGGGTCGTTGGTGCCCCAGCATTTT
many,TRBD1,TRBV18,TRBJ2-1,CASDSGTGYNEQFF,TGTGCCAGCGACTCCGGGACAGGGTACAATGAGCAGTTCTTC
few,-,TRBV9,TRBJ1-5,CASSVGGGDDQPQHF,TGTGCCAGCAGCGTAGGGGGGGGTGACGATCAGCCCCAGCATTTT
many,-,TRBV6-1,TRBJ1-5,CASSARVSNQPQHF,TGTGCCAGCAGTGCCAGGGTTAGCAATCAGCCCCAGCATTTT